What follows are 10 T cell receptor beta chains derived from one specimen sequenced in a study of blood T cell repertoires in COVID-19. Measured with immunoSEQ multiplex PCR; TCRdb has only the in-frame clones, and not every one. Of roughly 190,000 clones listed, about four fifths were seen once; the top ten hold approximately 2.4%. Sequencing used peripheral blood. These receptors all come from a human donor with acute or convalescent COVID-19. The donor label of this sample is uncertain.

This clone came up once. V gene TRBV11-2 combines with J gene TRBJ1-1; D perhaps matches TRBD1 (5 bases). The CDR3 runs 14 residues. CDR1 and CDR2 (germline): SGHAT, FQNNGV. Trimming took 3 bases from V and 3 from J, leaving 11 bases between them. For the CDR3, the DNA is TGTGCCAGCAGCTTCCGGGGGGAGCACACTGAAGCTTTCTTT. As protein: CASSFRGEHTEAFF.

This chain joins TRBV7-9 and TRBJ2-2; D remains ambiguous. Germline assignment: CDR1 SEHNR and CDR2 FQNEAQ (reference sequence). Trimming removed 1 base at V and 2 bases at J, with 5 bases between. This CDR3 comprises 14 residues. In nucleotides, the CDR3 is TGTGCCAGCAGCTTAGACATCAACACCGGGGAGCTGTTTTTT. Translated, it gives CASSLDINTGELFF.

CDR3 DNA sequence: TGTGCCAGCAGCAGAACAGGGGGCCTTAATGAAAAACTGTTTTTT. This gives the protein CASSRTGGLNEKLFF. The chain links TRBV7-3 to TRBJ1-4, with 9 bases that match TRBD1. Germline lookup yields CDR1 SGHTA and CDR2 FQGTGA. Unmatched junction bases numbered 5, after V lost 5 bases and J lost 4 bases. This CDR3 contains 15 residues.

V usage is TRBV6-5 and J usage is TRBJ1-1, with D perhaps TRBD1 (6 bases). V was pared by 2 bases and J by 6 bases, with 10 bases between. Germline V gene lookup returns CDR1 MNHEY and CDR2 SVGAGI. This CDR3 comprises 13 residues. CDR3 DNA: TGTGCCAGCAGTTACGGACAGTGGGCTGAAGCTTTCTTT. It encodes CASSYGQWAEAFF.

This clone occurred once. A junction boundary mismatches the germline segment, possibly from a read error. The rearrangement joins TRBV23-1 to TRBJ1-3; 8 nucleotides agree with TRBD1. TRBV23-1 is an ORF, and what it does is uncertain. CDR3 size: 20 residues. This chain's CDR3 is CVSSQSVRLLDRVFENTIYF. In nucleotides, the CDR3 is TGCGTCAGCAGTCAATCGGTCCGACTGTTGGACAGGGTATTTGAAAACACCATATATTTT.

V and J are TRBV5-1 and TRBJ2-5; 8 bases fit TRBD2. The CDR3 covers 14 residues. J was trimmed by 2 bases and V by 2 bases; bases with no gene match: 2. Germline V gene data show CDR1 as SGHRS and CDR2 as YFSETQ. This chain's CDR3 is CASSFSGEQETQYF. The DNA for the CDR3 is TGCGCCAGCAGCTTTAGCGGGGAGCAAGAGACCCAGTACTTC.

This rearrangement joins TRBV3-1 (or the pseudogene TRBV3-2) to TRBJ2-3; 11 bases fit TRBD2. From germline, CDR1 is LGHDT and CDR2 YNNKEL (reference sequence). The V segment lost 4 bases and the J segment 4 bases; nucleotides outside the gene matches: 10. The CDR3 extends over 17 amino acids. The CDR3 sequence: CASSPPTSGRGSDTQYF. CDR3 nucleotide sequence: TGTGCCAGCAGCCCCCCAACTAGCGGGAGAGGCTCAGATACGCAGTATTTT.

This sequence joins TRBV9 and TRBJ1-6; D possibly corresponds to TRBD1 (6 bases). The CDR3 consists of 15 residues. CDR1 and CDR2 from the germline V gene are SGDLS and YYNGEE. Trimming cost V 4 bases and J 6 bases, with 14 bases left between them. CDR3 in DNA: TGTGCCAGCAGCCAAAACAGGGTGGGTAATTCACCCCTCCACTTT. Its protein product is CASSQNRVGNSPLHF.

This chain's CDR3 is CASSIGANEKLFF. DNA for the CDR3: TGTGCCAGTAGTATAGGAGCTAATGAAAAACTGTTTTTT. The chain employs TRBV19 and TRBJ1-4; D gene unclear. This CDR3 comprises 13 residues. With 1 base removed from V and 3 bases from J, the gap between germline ends came to 3 bases. Germline CDR1 LNHDA, CDR2 SQIVND (reference sequence).

The chain is built from TRBV7-9 and TRBJ1-5; no definite D call. Trimming removed 5 bases at V and 3 bases at J, with 11 bases between. The CDR3 spans 14 residues. Germline-derived CDR1 and CDR2 are SEHNR and FQNEAQ (reference sequence). This chain's CDR3 is CASSAGLLNQPQHF. The CDR3 nucleotides read TGTGCCAGCAGCGCCGGACTCCTCAATCAGCCCCAGCATTTT.